This T cell receptor beta chain was sequenced in a study of cytomegalovirus exposure and HLA in healthy donors. The CDR3 is made up of 13 amino acids. Germline V CDR1 and CDR2: MGHRA, YSYEKL. V gave up 8 bases and J gave up 0 bases; unmatched junction bases: 0. This clone turned up a few times. With 60 Vbeta and 13 Jbeta primers, the PCR was carried out. The method was immunoSEQ multiplex PCR; TCRdb's version includes in-frame clones alone and lacks a portion of them. The table lists 240,000 or so clones, around 80% of them singletons. The TCR was taken from a woman aged 55 to 70 in good health and CMV-seropositive. The sequencing input was PBMCs. The rearrangement uses TRBV4-1 and TRBJ1-3; 8 bases agree with TRBD1. The CDR3 DNA reads TGCGCCAGCGGACAGGGCTCTGGAAACACCATATATTTT. It codes for CASGQGSGNTIYF.